This TCR beta chain appears in the sequencing data of a study of blood T cell repertoires in COVID-19. Study-wide context: Samples taken during acute and convalescent COVID-19 were collected in the United States, Italy and Spain.

Original data processing: The authors estimated nucleated cell counts from reference gene primer amplification. The data were produced by immunoSEQ multiplex PCR, yet TCRdb's version contains in-frame clones alone and is incomplete. V and J calls and clone size are copied from that table; D and trimming were computed from the DNA. The table records fewer than 300,000 clones, under 90% of them present only once. This clonotype originated in a woman between 55 and 75 years old with active or convalescent COVID-19. The sample comprised peripheral blood.

CDR3 sequence: CASRLTAGALNEQYF. CDR3 nucleotide sequence: TGTGCCAGCAGACTGACTGCGGGAGCTCTCAACGAGCAGTACTTC. The J gene is TRBJ2-7, the V gene TRBV5-6; TRBD2 agrees at 7 bases. This CDR3 spans 15 amino acids. Germline V gene data show CDR1 as SGHDT and CDR2 as YYEEEE. After removal of 5 bases from V and 5 bases from J, the junction contained 13 bases not matched to a gene.